The present TCR beta chain was sequenced within a study of cytomegalovirus exposure and HLA in healthy donors (dated by TCRdb to about 2017). Broadly, across the study: An earlier analysis of approximately 640 of the donors reported 250 to 350 Gb of sequence data and roughly 100 million unique TCR beta sequences from 150 million to 200 million T cells. An early release covering roughly 580 HLA-typed donors comprised approximately 290 gigabases of sequencing data and approximately 80 million unique TCR sequences. The genetic ancestry cluster associated with self-reported Caucasian donors included around four fifths of the roughly 390 genotyped donors. The study was designed to test whether signatures of past pathogen exposure could be identified by cataloging public T cell receptors. The T cell repertoires of roughly 660 subjects were profiled by immunosequencing and related to cytomegalovirus serostatus. Along with the approximately 650-subject first cohort, a separate validation cohort of over a hundred different subjects was used. The study combined high-throughput TCR immunosequencing, statistical association of individual TCRs with disease status, and machine learning to predict cytomegalovirus infection status. A later analysis re-analyzed previously published TCR beta repertoires from hundreds of donors and added high-resolution HLA genotyping to study TCR occurrence patterns. In the later analysis, no new phenotypic data were used to find candidate immune exposures; instead, reliance was placed on TCR beta sequences and their occurrence across donors. In an earlier analysis of roughly 580 of the donors, high-throughput TCR beta sequencing was used to judge whether each TCR beta V gene segment behaved as functional or pseudogenic. Donor age, sex, ethnicity and CMV serostatus were compiled together with the repertoire data. In a later genetic analysis, genome-wide SNP genotypes for 398 of the 666 donors were used, and that subset was treated as a discovery cohort. All discovery cohort repertoires had been generated using a single sequencing platform. Both class I and class II loci were covered by HLA typing, at four-digit resolution. Typing coverage varied by locus: about 620-630 donors for A, B, C, DRB1 and DQB1; 522 for DQA1; 606 for DPA1; more than 450 for DPB1. Because of strong linkage in the cohort, four or five DR-DQ haplotypes were treated as single units for association and clustering. Among about 370 genotyped donors of the cohort, an average of roughly 230,000 unique TCR beta nucleotide sequences was sequenced per donor, of which 15% to 20% were non-productive.

To prepare the library, the immunoSEQ multiplex PCR assay was applied. For the multiplex PCR, a mixture combining 60 forward primers for TCR Vbeta segments and 13 reverse primers for TCR Jbeta segments was used. The CDR3 region of rearranged TCR beta genes was amplified from genomic DNA by a multiplex PCR assay. Amplified TCR beta libraries were sequenced as 87-base-pair reads on the Illumina HiSeq System. The paper's processing steps were these. A later analysis counted some 74 million unique TCR beta chains across the 670 or so repertoires, and some 12 million of these chains were shared by at least two donors. Raw reads were error-corrected and collapsed into unique sequences by a nearest-neighbor algorithm in which closely related sequences were merged to remove PCR and sequencing errors. V, D and J gene segments were assigned by aligning CDR3 sequences to IMGT reference sequences. For a sequence to be retained, a match of at least six nucleotides was required to both a V gene segment and a J gene segment. Rearrangements were called productive when the CDR3 lacked stop codons and stayed in frame with V and J; all others were non-productive. CDR3 was defined according to IMGT convention as the region running from the second conserved V-encoded cysteine to the conserved J-encoded phenylalanine. The earlier analysis of roughly 590 of the donors excluded sequences that lacked an unambiguous match to a single V gene segment. An earlier analysis of just under 600 of the donors called V segments functional above 56.7% productive rearrangements and segregating when the between-donor standard deviation exceeded 5%. To diagnose cytomegalovirus status from the catalog of TCR beta chain sequences, a statistical classification framework was built. In a later analysis, V and J genes were assigned by comparing TCR nucleotide sequences against IMGT/GENE-DB human TR gene sequences. The TCRdist pipeline was used in a later analysis to assign CDR3 sequences and most-parsimonious VDJ recombination scenarios. In a later analysis, each TCR beta chain was defined by its CDR3 amino acid sequence together with its V-gene family, and reads lacking a unique V-gene family were excluded. In a later analysis, fewer than 600 highly shared, low-generation-probability nucleotide sequences were removed to address suspected cross-contamination and a sequencing artifact. In a later analysis, a clonal expansion index for each public chain was calculated from normalized within-repertoire ranks of inferred template counts. A later analysis computed generation probabilities with a VDJ recombination model fitted to out-of-frame rearrangements, and checked the results against IGoR. In a later analysis, hypergeometric tests were used to score TCR-TCR, TCR-HLA and TCR-CMV co-occurrence, with a repertoire-size bias correction applied to TCR pairs. To estimate false discovery rates, a later analysis permuted the HLA or CMV assignments 20 times. In a later analysis, co-occurring TCRs were grouped using DBSCAN, with TCRdist sequence similarity added in when clustering inside HLA-allele-positive subsets. Co-occurrence clustering excluded repertoires with fewer than 30,000 or more than 120,000 public chains, plus five with anomalous nucleotide sharing. TCRdb's version of the immuneACCESS table is confined to in-frame rearrangements and falls short of the full clone set. An unresolved V gene accounts for under half of the shortfall where checked; the remainder is of unknown origin. V and J calls plus clone size are reproduced from that table; the DNA served to infer D and trimming. The sample data list around 140,000 clones, and roughly 78% of these were observed just once. The ten biggest clones cover around 3.2% of the sample.

Clipping removes 5 bases from V and 5 bases from J, with 8 as the unmatched junction base count. The CDR3 contains 15 residues, cysteine and phenylalanine counted. Just the 45-base CDR3 DNA is kept, in frame starting at base 1. CDR1 and CDR2, looked up from the germline V gene (reference sequence), are LNHDA and SQIVND. The paper's findings and limits, for the study overall: In this cohort, only TCR beta chains were sequenced, and detectable features were limited by the absence of alpha or paired-chain data. In an earlier analysis of roughly 560 of the donors, most TCR beta V segments were observed in productive rearrangements about 87% or about 30% of the time, broadly matching IMGT annotations. The sequencing pipeline was judged likely to have produced a cluster of highly shared sequence variants as a technical artifact. For the cohort, immune exposure information was limited to CMV serostatus. In a later analysis, most CMV-associated TCR beta chains were found to appear HLA-restricted, with HLA associations seemingly driven largely by CMV exposure. In a later analysis, TCR association rates were found to vary across HLA loci, with the most associated TCRs seen for DRB1 alleles and the fewest for HLA-C alleles. Compared with equally common non-associated chains, HLA-associated TCR beta chains in a later analysis were more clonally expanded and had lower generation probabilities. Across donors, most TCR sequences were observed very rarely, whereas some public TCRs were present in many individuals. Because HLA typing was missing for some donors at each locus, association tests included only the typed subset. V-gene and J-gene trimming of TCR beta chains was associated with a missense DCLRE1C variant in a later genetic analysis, and the association was replicated in an independent cohort. In vitro tests confirmed that three of the cytomegalovirus-associated TCR beta chains recognize cytomegalovirus antigens. Because counts were too low, under 20 rarely observed V segments, including chromosome 9 orphons, were left out of the earlier analysis of some 640 of the donors. A later analysis reported that several top co-occurrence clusters appeared linked to parvovirus B19, influenza, CMV and Epstein-Barr virus. The 87-base-pair reads could not distinguish some IMGT-functional V segments, including TRBV6-2 and TRBV6-3, so those segments were excluded. The classifier was reported to diagnose cytomegalovirus status with high specificity and sensitivity in both the original cohort and the validation cohort. Linkage disequilibrium might explain the correlated functional status among segregating V segments, but an unknown experimental factor could not be ruled out. The authors suggested that the approach could potentially be extended to other disease states and immunological phenotypes. Assigning TCR associations to individual alleles was difficult when HLA alleles, especially DR and DQ, strongly co-occurred. A further reported finding was that TCR beta sequences accurately predicted the HLA-A and HLA-B alleles for most subjects in the first cohort. In a later genetic analysis, fewer N-insertions in productive TCRs were reported among donors in an Asian-associated ancestry cluster than the approximately 670-donor mean. The study gave a list of under 200 TCR beta chains associated with cytomegalovirus. A later analysis associated roughly 17,000 TCR beta sequences with specific HLA alleles at a false discovery rate of 0.05. Sequencing depth was assumed to be roughly uniform across donors in the presence/absence analyses, though that assumption may not hold.

With regard to this clone: No antigen is known for it. One base away there is no much larger clone; base qualities are not given.

In total, over 600 healthy bone marrow donors made up the cohort. Cohort members were all nominally healthy when sampled, although unrecorded immune exposures were likely present. The donor tested CMV seronegative, placing the donor among the roughly 340 seronegative members of the cohort. A peripheral blood sample was collected from each donor, and TCR beta sequencing was performed on peripheral blood mononuclear cells. Genomic DNA was extracted from the blood cell samples with the Qiagen DNeasy Blood Extraction Kit. The chain is made from TRBV19 and TRBJ2-5, and 10 junction bases match TRBD1. Sequencing was carried out using PBMCs. This receptor was identified in a female donor in good health and CMV-seronegative. This receptor carries the CDR3 CASSSGQGQRETQYF. The sequenced DNA: TGTGCCAGTAGTTCGGGACAGGGGCAGAGGGAGACCCAGTACTTC.